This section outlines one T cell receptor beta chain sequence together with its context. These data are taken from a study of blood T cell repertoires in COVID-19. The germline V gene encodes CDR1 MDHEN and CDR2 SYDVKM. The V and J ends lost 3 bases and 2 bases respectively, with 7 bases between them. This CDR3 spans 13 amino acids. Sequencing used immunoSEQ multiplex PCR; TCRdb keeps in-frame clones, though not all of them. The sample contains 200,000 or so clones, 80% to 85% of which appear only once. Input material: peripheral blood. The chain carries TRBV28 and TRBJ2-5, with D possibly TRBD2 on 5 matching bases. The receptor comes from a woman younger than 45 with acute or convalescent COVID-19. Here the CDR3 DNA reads TGTGCCAGCAGTTTTCCGGGGCAAGAGACCCAGTACTTC. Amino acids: CASSFPGQETQYF.